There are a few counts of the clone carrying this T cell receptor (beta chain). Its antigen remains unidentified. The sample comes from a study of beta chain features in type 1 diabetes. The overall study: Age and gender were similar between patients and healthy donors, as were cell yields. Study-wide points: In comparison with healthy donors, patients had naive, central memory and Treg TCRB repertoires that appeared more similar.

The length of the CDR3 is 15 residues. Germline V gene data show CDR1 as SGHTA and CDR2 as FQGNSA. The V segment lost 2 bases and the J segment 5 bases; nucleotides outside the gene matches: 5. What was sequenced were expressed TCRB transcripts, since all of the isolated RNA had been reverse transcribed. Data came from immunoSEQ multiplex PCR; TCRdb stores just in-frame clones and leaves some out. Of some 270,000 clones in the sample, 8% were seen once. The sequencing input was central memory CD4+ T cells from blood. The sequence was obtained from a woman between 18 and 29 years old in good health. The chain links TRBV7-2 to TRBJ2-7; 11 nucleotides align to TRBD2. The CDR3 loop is CASSLPGLAGNEQYF. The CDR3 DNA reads TGTGCCAGCAGCTTACCTGGACTAGCGGGTAACGAGCAGTACTTC.